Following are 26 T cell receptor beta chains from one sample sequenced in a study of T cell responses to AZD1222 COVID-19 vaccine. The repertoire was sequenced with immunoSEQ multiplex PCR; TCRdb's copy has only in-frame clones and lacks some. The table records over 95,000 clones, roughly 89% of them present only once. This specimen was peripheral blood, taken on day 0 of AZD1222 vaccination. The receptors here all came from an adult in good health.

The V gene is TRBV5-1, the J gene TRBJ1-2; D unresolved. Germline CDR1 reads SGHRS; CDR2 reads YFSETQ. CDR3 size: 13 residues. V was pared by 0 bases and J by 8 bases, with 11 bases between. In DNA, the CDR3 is TGCGCCAGCAGCTTGGGGTCGACGGGGGGCTACACCTTC. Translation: CASSLGSTGGYTF.

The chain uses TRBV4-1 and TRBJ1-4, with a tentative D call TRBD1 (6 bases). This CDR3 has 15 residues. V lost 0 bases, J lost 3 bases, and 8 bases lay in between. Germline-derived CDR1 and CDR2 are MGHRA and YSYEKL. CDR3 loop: CASSQDRQANEKLFF. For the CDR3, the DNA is TGCGCCAGCAGCCAAGATCGACAGGCTAATGAAAAACTGTTTTTT.

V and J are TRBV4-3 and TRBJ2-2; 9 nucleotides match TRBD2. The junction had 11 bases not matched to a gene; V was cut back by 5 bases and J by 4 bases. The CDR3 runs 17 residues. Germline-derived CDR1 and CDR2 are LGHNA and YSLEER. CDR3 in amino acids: CASSLSSGSFGTGELFF. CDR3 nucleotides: TGCGCCAGCAGCTTGAGTAGCGGGAGTTTTGGCACCGGGGAGCTGTTTTTT.

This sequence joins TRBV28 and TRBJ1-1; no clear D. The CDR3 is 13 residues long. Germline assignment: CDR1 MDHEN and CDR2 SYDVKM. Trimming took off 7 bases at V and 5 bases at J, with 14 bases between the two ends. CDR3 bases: TGTGCCAGCACCGACACCGCGTGGACTGAAGCTTTCTTT. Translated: CASTDTAWTEAFF.

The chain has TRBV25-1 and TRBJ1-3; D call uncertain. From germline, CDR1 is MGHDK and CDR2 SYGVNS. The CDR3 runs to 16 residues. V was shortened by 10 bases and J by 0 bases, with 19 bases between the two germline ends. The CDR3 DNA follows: TGTGCCACTCCGTTTTTCGGCGGAGACTCTGGAAACACCATATATTTT. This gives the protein CATPFFGGDSGNTIYF.

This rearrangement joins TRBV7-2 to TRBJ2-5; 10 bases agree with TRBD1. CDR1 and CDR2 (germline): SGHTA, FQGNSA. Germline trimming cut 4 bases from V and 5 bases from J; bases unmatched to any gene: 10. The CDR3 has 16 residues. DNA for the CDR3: TGTGCCAGCAGCTCCAACCCGACAGGGGGCTGGGAGACCCAGTACTTC. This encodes CASSSNPTGGWETQYF. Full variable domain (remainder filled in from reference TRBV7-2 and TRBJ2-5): GAGVSQSPSNKVTEKGKDVELRCDPISGHTALYWYRQSLGQGLEFLIYFQGNSAPDKSGLPSDRFSAERTGGSVSTLTIQRTQQEDSAVYLCASSSNPTGGWETQYFGPGTRLLVL.

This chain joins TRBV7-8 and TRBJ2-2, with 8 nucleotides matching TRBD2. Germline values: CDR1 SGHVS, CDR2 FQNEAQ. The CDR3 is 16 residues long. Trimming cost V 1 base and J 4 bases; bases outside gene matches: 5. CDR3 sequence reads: CASSLGGSGGTGELFF. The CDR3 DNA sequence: TGTGCCAGCAGCTTAGGGGGAAGCGGGGGCACCGGGGAGCTGTTTTTT.

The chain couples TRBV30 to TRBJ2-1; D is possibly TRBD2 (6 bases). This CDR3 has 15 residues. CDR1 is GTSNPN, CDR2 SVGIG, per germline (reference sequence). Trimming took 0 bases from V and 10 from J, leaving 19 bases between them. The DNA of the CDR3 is TGTGCCTGGAGTGTAAGTGGGCGGGATATAGGGGAGCAGTTCTTC. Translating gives CAWSVSGRDIGEQFF.

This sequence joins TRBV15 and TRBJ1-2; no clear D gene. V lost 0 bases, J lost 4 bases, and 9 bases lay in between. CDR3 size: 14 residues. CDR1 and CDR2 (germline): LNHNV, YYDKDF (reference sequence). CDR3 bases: TGTGCCACCAGCAGAGATCTGGCGGGCTATGGCTACACCTTC. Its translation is CATSRDLAGYGYTF.

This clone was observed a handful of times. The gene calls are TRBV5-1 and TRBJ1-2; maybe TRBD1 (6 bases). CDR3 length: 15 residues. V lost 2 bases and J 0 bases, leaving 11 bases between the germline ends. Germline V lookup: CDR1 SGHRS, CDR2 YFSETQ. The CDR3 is CASSLSQGSNYGYTF. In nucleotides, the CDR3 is TGCGCCAGCAGCTTATCTCAGGGGTCTAACTATGGCTACACCTTC.

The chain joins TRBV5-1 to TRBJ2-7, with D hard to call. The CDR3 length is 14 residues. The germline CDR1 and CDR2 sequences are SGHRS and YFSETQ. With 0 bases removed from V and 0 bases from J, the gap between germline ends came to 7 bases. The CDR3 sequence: CASSLVGPSYEQYF. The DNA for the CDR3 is TGCGCCAGCAGCTTGGTAGGGCCCTCCTACGAGCAGTACTTC.

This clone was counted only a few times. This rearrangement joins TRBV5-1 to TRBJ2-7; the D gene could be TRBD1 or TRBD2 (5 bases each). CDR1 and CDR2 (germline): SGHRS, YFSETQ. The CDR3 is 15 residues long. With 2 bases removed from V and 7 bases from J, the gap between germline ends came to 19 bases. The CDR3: CASSFSGTPNGEQYF. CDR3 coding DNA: TGCGCCAGCAGCTTCTCTGGGACCCCGAATGGGGAGCAGTACTTC.

CDR3 protein: CATSMASSSNQPQHF. CDR3 DNA sequence: TGTGCCACCAGCATGGCTTCTTCTAGCAATCAGCCCCAGCATTTT. This chain connects TRBV15 to TRBJ1-5; D is undetermined. V gave up 4 bases and J gave up 0 bases, with 10 bases separating them. The CDR3 has 15 amino acids. Germline V gene lookup returns CDR1 LNHNV and CDR2 YYDKDF (reference sequence).

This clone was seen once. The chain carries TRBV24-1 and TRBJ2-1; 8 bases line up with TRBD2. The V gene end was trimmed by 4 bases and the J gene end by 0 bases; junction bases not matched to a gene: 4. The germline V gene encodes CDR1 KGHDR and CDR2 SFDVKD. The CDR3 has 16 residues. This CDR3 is CATSEPSGSSYNEQFF. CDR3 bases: TGTGCCACCAGTGAACCAAGCGGGAGCTCCTACAATGAGCAGTTCTTC.

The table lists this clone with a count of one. Here the CDR3 DNA reads TGTGCCAGCAGTGAAGGACAGGGACGCAATCAGCCCCAGCATTTT. As protein: CASSEGQGRNQPQHF. The chain links TRBV2 to TRBJ1-5; 7 bases are shared with TRBD1. The germline V gene has CDR1 SNHLY and CDR2 FYNNEI. J gave up 2 bases and V 1 base, and 2 bases lay outside the gene matches. This CDR3 is 15 amino acids long.

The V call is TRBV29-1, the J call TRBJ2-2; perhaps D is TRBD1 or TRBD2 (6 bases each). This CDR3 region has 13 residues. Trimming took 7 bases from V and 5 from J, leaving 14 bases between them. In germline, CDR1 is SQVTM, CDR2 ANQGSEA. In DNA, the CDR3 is TGCAGCGCAGACACAGGGAGGACCGGGGAGCTGTTTTTT. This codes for CSADTGRTGELFF.

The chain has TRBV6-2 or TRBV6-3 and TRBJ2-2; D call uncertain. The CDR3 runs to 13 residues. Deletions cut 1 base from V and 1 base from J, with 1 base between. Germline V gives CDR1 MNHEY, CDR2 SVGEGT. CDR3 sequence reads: CASSYLNTGELFF. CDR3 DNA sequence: TGTGCCAGCAGTTACTTGAACACCGGGGAGCTGTTTTTT.

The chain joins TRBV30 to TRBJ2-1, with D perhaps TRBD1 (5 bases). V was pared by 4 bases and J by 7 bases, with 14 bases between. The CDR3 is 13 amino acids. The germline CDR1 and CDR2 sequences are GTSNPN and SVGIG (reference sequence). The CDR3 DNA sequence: TGTGCCTGGACCAGGGAATCCTCGAATGAGCAGTTCTTC. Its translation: CAWTRESSNEQFF.

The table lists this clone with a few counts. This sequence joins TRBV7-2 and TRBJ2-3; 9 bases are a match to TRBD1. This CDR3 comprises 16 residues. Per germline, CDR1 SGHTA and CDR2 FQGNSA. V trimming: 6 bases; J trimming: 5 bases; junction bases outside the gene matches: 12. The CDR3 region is CASSLTGTGNGDTQYF. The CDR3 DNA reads TGTGCCAGCAGTCTGACCGGGACAGGGAATGGAGATACGCAGTATTTT.

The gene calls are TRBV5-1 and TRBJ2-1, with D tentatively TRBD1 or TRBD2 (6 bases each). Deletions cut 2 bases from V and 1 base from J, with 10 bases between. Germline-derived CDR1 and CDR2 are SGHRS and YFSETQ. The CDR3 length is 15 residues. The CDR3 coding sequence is TGCGCCAGCAGCTTTGAAGGGGGGTCCTACAATGAGCAGTTCTTC. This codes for CASSFEGGSYNEQFF.

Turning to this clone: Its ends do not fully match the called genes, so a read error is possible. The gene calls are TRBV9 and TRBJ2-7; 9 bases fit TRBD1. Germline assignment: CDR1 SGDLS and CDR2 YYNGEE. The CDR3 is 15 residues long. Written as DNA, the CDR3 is TGTGCCAGCAGCGTAGGGGACAGGGCCTCCCACGAGCAGTACTTC. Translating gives CASSVGDRASHEQYF.

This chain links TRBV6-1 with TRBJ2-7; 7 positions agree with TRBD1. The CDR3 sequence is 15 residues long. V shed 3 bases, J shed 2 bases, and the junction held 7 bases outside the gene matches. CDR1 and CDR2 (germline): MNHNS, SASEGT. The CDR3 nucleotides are TGTGCCAGCAGTGATTCGGTACAGGGGACCTACGAGCAGTACTTC. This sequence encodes CASSDSVQGTYEQYF.

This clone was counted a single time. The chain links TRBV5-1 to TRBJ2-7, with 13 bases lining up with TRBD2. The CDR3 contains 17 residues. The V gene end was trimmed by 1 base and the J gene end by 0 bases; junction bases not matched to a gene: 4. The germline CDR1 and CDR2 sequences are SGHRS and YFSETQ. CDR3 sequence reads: CASSLPGLAGPSYEQYF. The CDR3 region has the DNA TGCGCCAGCAGCTTGCCGGGACTAGCGGGACCCTCCTACGAGCAGTACTTC.

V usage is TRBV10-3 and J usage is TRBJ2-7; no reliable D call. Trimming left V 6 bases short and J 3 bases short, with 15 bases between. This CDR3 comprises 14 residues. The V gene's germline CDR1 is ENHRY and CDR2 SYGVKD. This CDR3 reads CAISPAPAIYEQYF. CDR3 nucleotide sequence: TGTGCCATCAGCCCCGCGCCAGCAATCTACGAGCAGTACTTC.

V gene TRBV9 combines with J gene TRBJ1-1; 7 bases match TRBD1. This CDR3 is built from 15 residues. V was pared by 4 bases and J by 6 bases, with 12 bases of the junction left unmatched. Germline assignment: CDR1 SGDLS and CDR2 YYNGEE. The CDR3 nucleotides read TGTGCCAGCAGCTCACAGACAGGGAGTTTCTCTGAAGCTTTCTTT. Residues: CASSSQTGSFSEAFF.

The CDR3 nucleotides are TGCAGTGTTTACTCTAGCGGGCAGCAGTTCTTC. Encoded protein: CSVYSSGQQFF. The genes are TRBV20-1 and TRBJ2-1; 8 positions agree with TRBD2. Germline CDR1 is DFQATT and CDR2 is SNEGSKA (reference sequence). J lost 11 bases, V lost 7 bases, and 7 bases had no gene match. CDR3 length equals 11 residues.